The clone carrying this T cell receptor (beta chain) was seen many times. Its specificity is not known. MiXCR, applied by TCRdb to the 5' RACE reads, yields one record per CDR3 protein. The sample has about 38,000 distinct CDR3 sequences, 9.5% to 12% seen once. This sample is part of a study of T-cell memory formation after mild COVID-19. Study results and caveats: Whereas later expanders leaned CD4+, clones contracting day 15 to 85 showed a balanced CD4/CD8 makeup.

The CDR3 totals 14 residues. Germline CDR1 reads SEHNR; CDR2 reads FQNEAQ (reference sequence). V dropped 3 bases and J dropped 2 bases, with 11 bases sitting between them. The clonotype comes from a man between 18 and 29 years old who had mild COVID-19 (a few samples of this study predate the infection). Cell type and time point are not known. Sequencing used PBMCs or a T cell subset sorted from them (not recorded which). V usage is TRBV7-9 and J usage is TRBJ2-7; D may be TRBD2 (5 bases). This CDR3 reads CASSFPRETYEQYF. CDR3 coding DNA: TGTGCCAGCAGCTTCCCGAGGGAGACCTACGAGCAGTACTTC.